This T cell receptor (beta chain) stems from a study of metastatic and nonmetastatic thyroid tumors. Study-level background: From malignant and benign thyroid patients, repertoires in blood and in tumor or nodule tissue were compared. Study-wide results and caveats: Compared with benign nodules, malignant thyroid tumors were reported to have significantly higher TCR beta diversity in both blood and tumor.

The CDR3 loop spans 14 amino acids. CDR1 SGHVS and CDR2 FNYEAQ come from the germline V gene. The germline V and J ends were trimmed by 5 bases and 0 bases, with 8 bases remaining between them. Thyroid surgery had not been preceded by any treatment in any patient. Turning to this clone: What it recognizes is unknown.

TCRdb re-called the PCR reads via MiXCR. The table has tens of thousands of clones, roughly a quarter seen once. Sequencing was carried out using blood. The chain couples TRBV7-6 to TRBJ1-3; no clear D. This sequence originates from a male donor with papillary thyroid cancer or a benign thyroid nodule (not recorded which). Some clones in this sample may be carry-over from other donors' samples. The CDR3 region is CASSTTVSGNTIYF. The CDR3 DNA reads as TGTGCCAGCAGCACCACAGTCTCTGGAAACACCATATATTTT.